The next 16 T cell receptor beta chains were all read from a single sample in a study of CD8+ T cells in alopecia areata (dated by TCRdb to between 2018 and 2020). The label giving this sample's treatment or condition can be read as: oral pan-JAK inhibitor, 5-10 mg twice daily. The library was obtained by the immunoSEQ multiplex PCR assay. RNA was extracted from all samples and reverse transcribed into cDNA as template for TCR sequencing. The table comes from immuneACCESS by way of TCRdb, which keeps in-frame sequences with V and J called. Part of the clones is missing from these tables; in studies checked, under half for an unresolved V gene and the rest for unknown reasons. Within this sample are 150,000 to 200,000 clones, with 50% to 75% of them counted one time only. Clones ranked in the top ten supply around 16% of the sample. This material consisted of CD4+ T cells sorted from blood, taken at approximately week 60, from a patient treated with tofacitinib. The receptors here all came from a human donor with alopecia areata.

The rearrangement links TRBV7-2 to TRBJ2-3; D remains ambiguous. The V end was cut by 4 bases, the J end by 7 bases, with 9 bases between. CDR3 length: 12 residues. Germline V gene lookup returns CDR1 SGHTA and CDR2 FQGNSA. The CDR3 sequence is CASSSDRYTQYF. For the CDR3, the DNA is TGTGCCAGCAGCTCCGACCGTTATACGCAGTATTTT.

This clone was observed a handful of times. This chain joins TRBV30 and TRBJ1-4, with D hard to call. The CDR3 is 12 residues long. The V and J ends lost 3 bases and 8 bases respectively, with 10 bases between them. CDR1 and CDR2 (germline): GTSNPN, SVGIG (reference sequence). The CDR3 sequence is CAWRKGSEKLFF. In DNA form, the CDR3 reads TGTGCCTGGAGGAAAGGAAGCGAAAAACTGTTTTTT.

The J gene is TRBJ2-5, the V gene TRBV29-1, with a weak D call TRBD1 (6 bases). Germline assignment: CDR1 SQVTM and CDR2 ANQGSEA. This CDR3 is built from 12 residues. The V and J ends lost 4 bases and 3 bases respectively, with 9 bases between them. Here the CDR3 DNA reads TGCAGCGTTGGGGGGCACGAAGAGACCCAGTACTTC. Encoded protein: CSVGGHEETQYF.

Only a few counts were recorded for this clone. The gene calls are TRBV18 and TRBJ1-1, with a weak D call TRBD1 (6 bases). CDR1 is KGHSH and CDR2 is LQKENI in the germline V gene. The CDR3 runs 13 residues. Between the trimmed V and J ends, which lost 3 bases and 4 bases, there was a span of 9 bases. DNA of the CDR3: TGTGCCAGCTCACCGGGGGGCCTCACTGAAGCTTTCTTT. As protein: CASSPGGLTEAFF.

The sample holds a few counts of this clone. This sequence joins TRBV5-1 and TRBJ2-5; TRBD1 aligns across 9 bases. The CDR3 spans 14 residues. V lost 4 bases to trimming and J lost 4 bases; unmatched junction nucleotides: 5. Germline V CDR1 and CDR2: SGHRS, YFSETQ. CDR3 coding DNA: TGCGCCAGCAGCCTTACAGGGGGCGGAGAGACCCAGTACTTC. It translates to CASSLTGGGETQYF. Looking up the rest from reference TRBV5-1 and TRBJ2-5 gives the full variable domain: KAGVTQTPRYLIKTRGQQVTLSCSPISGHRSVSWYQQTPGQGLQFLFEYFSETQRNKGNFPGRFSGRQFSNSRSEMNVSTLELGDSALYLCASSLTGGGETQYFGPGTRLLVL.

This clone has just a few counts. CDR3 loop: CASSDFSPGLRNTEAFF. CDR3 nucleotides: TGTGCCAGCAGCGATTTTTCCCCCGGACTGCGGAACACTGAAGCTTTCTTT. This rearrangement joins TRBV5-6 to TRBJ1-1; D is undetermined. The germline CDR1 and CDR2 sequences are SGHDT and YYEEEE. This CDR3 contains 17 residues. V was pared by 4 bases and J by 1 base, with 20 bases between.

V and J are TRBV6-5 and TRBJ1-1; D remains unclear. CDR1 is MNHEY, CDR2 SVGAGI, per germline. CDR3 length: 13 amino acids. Trimming left V 2 bases short and J 1 base short, with 5 bases between. The CDR3 here is CASSYGWNTEAFF. The CDR3 bases are TGTGCCAGCAGTTACGGTTGGAACACTGAAGCTTTCTTT.

This clone has just a few counts. The chain employs TRBV29-1 and TRBJ2-3; D perhaps matches TRBD1 (6 bases). Germline-derived CDR1 and CDR2 are SQVTM and ANQGSEA. Trimming took 8 bases from V and 9 from J, leaving 27 bases between them. The CDR3 extends over 15 amino acids. The CDR3 nucleotides read TGCAGCCTAGTAGTGGGGACAACTCTTCCTGGCACGCAGTATTTT. Its protein is CSLVVGTTLPGTQYF.

This chain joins TRBV6-6 and TRBJ2-7, with 8 bases lining up with TRBD1. The V gene's germline CDR1 is MNHNY and CDR2 SVGAGI (reference sequence). V shed 5 bases, J shed 3 bases, and the junction held 3 bases outside the gene matches. The CDR3 length is 13 residues. The CDR3 DNA reads as TGTGCCAGCAGTAGGGACAGGTTCTACGAGCAGTACTTC. Translation gives CASSRDRFYEQYF.

The chain carries TRBV18 and TRBJ1-5, with unresolved D. Trimming took 1 base from V and 2 from J, leaving 6 bases between them. The CDR3 consists of 14 residues. The V gene's germline CDR1 is KGHSH and CDR2 LQKENI. The CDR3 DNA reads TGTGCCAGCTCACCACTGGACGGCAATCAGCCCCAGCATTTT. This encodes CASSPLDGNQPQHF.

The chain has TRBV30 and TRBJ2-5; TRBD1 matches at 7 bases. The V and J ends lost 1 base and 1 base, in that order; junction bases with no gene match: 3. CDR3 length equals 14 residues. Germline V gene data show CDR1 as GTSNPN and CDR2 as SVGIG (reference sequence). The CDR3, as DNA: TGTGCCTGGAGTGGGGGACAGCCCCAAGAGACCCAGTACTTC. Protein product: CAWSGGQPQETQYF.

This clone turned up a few times. The J gene is TRBJ2-1, the V gene TRBV2; 8 bases line up with TRBD2. V lost 11 bases, J lost 8 bases, and 17 bases stayed unmatched. Germline V gives CDR1 SNHLY, CDR2 FYNNEI. This CDR3 is built from 15 residues. The CDR3 region is CAASRGGSDFDEQFF. Written as DNA, the CDR3 is TGTGCCGCCAGCCGGGGGGGGAGTGACTTCGATGAGCAGTTCTTC.

J is TRBJ2-3 and V is TRBV6-5; D gene uncertain. The CDR3 length is 16 residues. Germline V gene sequence: CDR1 MNHEY, CDR2 SVGAGI. The V and J ends lost 0 bases and 0 bases respectively, with 10 bases between them. The CDR3, as DNA: TGTGCCAGCAGTTACTCGTACGCCAGTAGCACAGATACGCAGTATTTT. This sequence encodes CASSYSYASSTDTQYF.

The chain couples TRBV29-1 to TRBJ1-1; D ambiguous. V was pared by 7 bases and J by 3 bases, with 9 bases between. Germline CDR1 SQVTM, CDR2 ANQGSEA. This CDR3 spans 11 amino acids. The CDR3 DNA is TGCAGCGGGATCGTTGACACTGAAGCTTTCTTT. Its translation is CSGIVDTEAFF.

This clone came up a few times. The V gene is TRBV15, the J gene TRBJ2-2, with TRBD1 matching 7 bases. The trim removed 9 bases at V and 7 bases at J, leaving 8 bases unmatched. The germline gives CDR1 LNHNV, CDR2 YYDKDF (reference sequence). The CDR3 consists of 13 residues. The DNA of the CDR3 is TGTGCCACAAGACAGGGCGGTGTCGGGGAGCTGTTTTTT. Amino acid sequence: CATRQGGVGELFF.

The chain employs TRBV14 and TRBJ2-7; the match to TRBD1 covers 9 bases. V lost 2 bases, J lost 5 bases, and 7 bases stayed unmatched. This CDR3 is 15 amino acids long. Germline V lookup: CDR1 SGHDN, CDR2 FVKESK. The CDR3 region is CASSQFGTGSHEQYF. For the CDR3, the DNA is TGTGCCAGCAGCCAATTCGGGACAGGGTCCCACGAGCAGTACTTC.